This T cell receptor (beta chain) was identified during a study of blood T cell repertoires in COVID-19. Across the whole study: The cDNA or gDNA used as material had been derived from T cells, B-cell-depleted T cells, or PBMCs.

This clone was counted a few times. The germline gives CDR1 MNHEY, CDR2 SMNVEV (reference sequence). Trimming took 1 base from V and 8 from J; bases not matched to a gene: 9. CDR3 length: 15 amino acids. Methods used by the authors: Estimation of nucleated cell counts was performed using reference gene primer amplification. Clones were sequenced by immunoSEQ multiplex PCR, and TCRdb holds only the in-frame ones, with some missing. D and trimming come from the DNA, and the V and J calls and clone size come from that table. This table holds about 370,000 clones, roughly 89% found once. The chain recombines TRBV27 with TRBJ1-2, with 8 bases lining up with TRBD1. The sample taken for sequencing was peripheral blood. The clonotype was recovered from a man younger than 35 with active or convalescent COVID-19. CDR3 protein: CASSLLGQGAGGYTF. CDR3 bases: TGTGCCAGCAGTTTATTAGGTCAGGGGGCCGGCGGCTACACCTTC.